These T cell receptor beta chains were read from a single sample in a study of shared clonotypes between healthy human individuals. Libraries were prepared by immunoSEQ multiplex PCR; TCRdb keeps only in-frame clonotypes and omits some of them. The table records 2 million to 2.5 million clones, just over 90% of them present only once. Material: naive CD8+ T cells from PBMCs. These receptors came from a man aged 18-30 years in good health. Some clones in this sample may be carry-over from other donors' samples. Both conserved end residues are part of each CDR3. A D gene is named only where the DNA matches it firmly. Clone size is given for some rows only: seen once, a few or many times, or a class if the clone is expanded.

V,J,D,size,DNA,CDR3
TRBV28,TRBJ2-5,.,.,TGTGCCAGCAGTTCAATTGAAGAGACCCAGTACTTC,CASSSIEETQYF
TRBV25-1,TRBJ2-1,.,.,TGTGCCAGCAGTGAAAATCGGCTCCAAGAGCAGTTCTTC,CASSENRLQEQFF
TRBV29-1,TRBJ2-7,TRBD1,.,TGCAGCGTTGAAGAAATGACAGGGTTGATATCCTACGAGCAGTACTTC,CSVEEMTGLISYEQYF
TRBV6-5,TRBJ1-2,.,.,TGTGCCAGCAGTTATGGGGGGAGCTATGGCTACACCTTC,CASSYGGSYGYTF
TRBV29-1,TRBJ1-1,.,.,TGCAGCGTGGCCTGGGGTGAGGGGGGGGCTGAAGCTTTCTTT,CSVAWGEGGAEAFF
TRBV9,TRBJ2-1,.,.,TGTGCCAGCAGCGCCAGCGGACTTTCCAATGAGCAGTTCTTC,CASSASGLSNEQFF
TRBV11-2,TRBJ2-7,TRBD2,.,TGTGCCAGCAGCTTCGGGGTAGCGGGAGGATTCCGGGAGCAGTACTTC,CASSFGVAGGFREQYF
TRBV9,TRBJ1-1,.,.,TGTGCCAGCAGCGTAGGCCAGGGGAATACTGAAGCTTTCTTT,CASSVGQGNTEAFF
TRBV6-1,TRBJ2-7,.,.,TGTGCCAGCAGCTCGGCATCCTACGAGCAGTACTTC,CASSSASYEQYF
TRBV9,TRBJ1-3,.,.,TGTGCCAGCAGCCCCCTTAGGCAGTCCTCTGGAAACACCATATATTTT,CASSPLRQSSGNTIYF
TRBV30,TRBJ2-1,.,.,TGTGCCTGGAGTGGGGGGTACTACAATGAGCAGTTCTTC,CAWSGGYYNEQFF
TRBV27,TRBJ1-1,.,.,TGTGCCAGCACGAGACAGGCAGAATTGAACACTGAAGCTTTCTTT,CASTRQAELNTEAFF
TRBV7-9,TRBJ2-7,.,.,TGTGCCAGCAGCCACAAGACAAAGCCCTACGAGCAGTACTTC,CASSHKTKPYEQYF
TRBV9,TRBJ1-5,.,.,TGTGCCAGCAGTTCCGGGAGTAGCAATCAGCCCCAGCATTTT,CASSSGSSNQPQHF
TRBV7-3,TRBJ2-1,.,.,TGTGCCAGCAGCTTAACCTTCCGGAGCTCCTACAATGAGCAGTTCTTC,CASSLTFRSSYNEQFF
TRBV11-3,TRBJ2-2,.,.,TGTGCCAGCAGCTTCGTGAACACCGGGGAGCTGTTTTTT,CASSFVNTGELFF
TRBV19,TRBJ2-2,TRBD1,once,TGTGCCAGTAGTACTCCCGGGACAGGGGACGGCGAGAACACCGGGGAGCTGTTTTTT,CASSTPGTGDGENTGELFF
TRBV15,TRBJ2-7,.,.,TGTGCCACCAGCAGGGCCCCTGAGGGCTACGAGCAGTACTTC,CATSRAPEGYEQYF
TRBV28,TRBJ2-6,.,.,TGTGCCAGCACTGTTGCAGGGACAATCTCTGGGGCCAACGTCCTGACTTTC,CASTVAGTISGANVLTF
TRBV15,TRBJ2-7,TRBD2,.,TGTGCCACCAGCACCAGACTAGCGGGAGTCCACGAGCAGTACTTC,CATSTRLAGVHEQYF
TRBV9,TRBJ2-7,TRBD1,.,TGTGCCAGCTCCGAGGGGGCTAACAGGGGATACGAGCAGTACTTC,CASSEGANRGYEQYF
TRBV27,TRBJ2-7,.,.,TGTGCCAGCAGGGGGTCCTACGAGCAGTACTTC,CASRGSYEQYF
TRBV11-2,TRBJ2-7,.,.,TGTGCCAGCAGCTTATCGGCGGACCGCGCTCAGTACTTC,CASSLSADRAQYF
TRBV19,TRBJ2-7,TRBD1,.,TGTGCCAGCCGCGGACAGGGAAAGTACGAGCAGTACTTC,CASRGQGKYEQYF
TRBV14,TRBJ2-7,TRBD1,.,TGTGCCAGCAGCCAAGCCGCTGGGACAGGGAGGGGTCTCGAGCAGTACTTC,CASSQAAGTGRGLEQYF
TRBV28,TRBJ2-7,TRBD2,.,TGTGCCAGCAGTTTTAGCGGGATGGCTCCTTACGAGCAGTACTTC,CASSFSGMAPYEQYF
TRBV7-9,TRBJ2-7,TRBD2,once,TGTGCCAGCAGCGTCCCTAGCGGGAGCTTATACGAGCAGTACTTC,CASSVPSGSLYEQYF
TRBV11-1,TRBJ1-1,.,.,TGTGCCAGCAGCTCATTGAGTCTCACTGAAGCTTTCTTT,CASSSLSLTEAFF
TRBV27,TRBJ2-3,TRBD2,.,TGTGCCAGCAGTCTATGGGCCCCGGGACTAGCGGGAGAGGATACGCAGTATTTT,CASSLWAPGLAGEDTQYF
TRBV9,TRBJ1-2,TRBD1,.,TGTGCCAGCAGCGTTTGGGATCAGGGGGGCGACTATGGCTACACCTTC,CASSVWDQGGDYGYTF
TRBV7-9,TRBJ2-2,TRBD2,.,TGTGCCAGCAGCTTGCCCCGGACTAGCGGGGTTATAACCGGGGAGCTGTTTTTT,CASSLPRTSGVITGELFF